These 10 T cell receptor beta chains were sequenced from one sample in a study of T cells after somatic rescue of genetic block. Profiling relied on immunoSEQ multiplex PCR, and the TCRdb table lists in-frame clones only, not all of them. Among 10,000 to 15,000 clones, over 65% were seen once, and the ten largest hold roughly 20%. The sequencing input was peripheral blood mononuclear cells (PBMCs). These receptors were taken from a boy aged 5-17 years.

The chain has TRBV2 and TRBJ2-4; 7 bases align to TRBD2. Germline lookup yields CDR1 SNHLY and CDR2 FYNNEI. This CDR3 spans 14 amino acids. J lost 3 bases, V lost 4 bases, and 3 bases had no gene match. The CDR3: CASSGTGGKNIQYF. The CDR3 bases are TGTGCCAGCAGTGGAACGGGAGGCAAAAACATTCAGTACTTC.

This chain uses TRBV11-1 with TRBJ1-4; D may be TRBD1 (6 bases). The CDR3 totals 17 residues. V was pared by 5 bases and J by 5 bases, with 21 bases between. The V gene's germline CDR1 is SGHAT and CDR2 FQDESV (reference sequence). The CDR3, as DNA: TGTGCCAGCAGCGATACAGGGCTCGGAGGGCCGAATGAAAAACTGTTTTTT. As protein: CASSDTGLGGPNEKLFF.

J is TRBJ2-1 and V is TRBV27; D unresolved. Per germline, CDR1 MNHEY and CDR2 SMNVEV (reference sequence). Trimming pared 5 bases from V and 0 bases from J, leaving 14 bases between. The CDR3 has 16 residues. The CDR3 nucleotides read TGTGCCAGCAGTCCCTGGCTAGGGAACTCCTACAATGAGCAGTTCTTC. Its protein is CASSPWLGNSYNEQFF.

J is TRBJ2-5 and V is TRBV4-2; D may correspond to TRBD1 or TRBD2 (5 bases each). Germline-derived CDR1 and CDR2 are LGHNA and YNFKEQ. The CDR3 runs to 14 residues. Trimming shortened V by 1 base and J by 1 base, and 7 bases separated the two germline ends. The CDR3 loop is CASSQAGSQETQYF. The CDR3 DNA reads as TGTGCCAGCAGCCAAGCAGGGAGCCAAGAGACCCAGTACTTC.

The genes are TRBV5-1 and TRBJ2-7; D unclear. V was shortened by 0 bases and J by 4 bases, with 8 bases between the two germline ends. Per germline, CDR1 SGHRS and CDR2 YFSETQ. This CDR3 comprises 13 residues. CDR3 sequence (DNA): TGCGCCAGCAGCTTGGAAACATTTTACGAGCAGTACTTC. This codes for CASSLETFYEQYF.

The rearrangement uses TRBV6-6 and TRBJ2-7; D is possibly TRBD1 or TRBD2 (5 bases each). V lost 6 bases, J lost 5 bases, and 20 bases lay in between. Per the germline V gene, CDR1 is MNHNY and CDR2 is SVGAGI (reference sequence). The CDR3 is 15 residues long. CDR3 loop: CASRGRGRGRDEQYF. In nucleotides, the CDR3 is TGTGCCAGCAGGGGGAGAGGACGGGGCCGGGACGAGCAGTACTTC.

The rearrangement joins TRBV27 to TRBJ2-7, with D maybe TRBD1 (6 bases). V was shortened by 5 bases and J by 2 bases, with 16 bases between the two germline ends. This CDR3 contains 15 residues. Per the germline V gene, CDR1 is MNHEY and CDR2 is SMNVEV (reference sequence). The CDR3 reads CASSTWTERAYEQYF. CDR3 nucleotide sequence: TGTGCCAGCAGTACCTGGACAGAGAGAGCCTACGAGCAGTACTTC.

V is TRBV10-3 and J is TRBJ2-7, with 7 nucleotides matching TRBD2. Germline V gene data show CDR1 as ENHRY and CDR2 as SYGVKD. The V segment lost 10 bases and the J segment 4 bases; nucleotides outside the gene matches: 7. This CDR3 region has 12 residues. The CDR3 region has the DNA TGTGCCAGCAGGGAGGGGTTTTACGAGCAGTACTTC. It yields the protein CASREGFYEQYF.

This clone was seen a handful of times. The chain is built from TRBV19 and TRBJ2-4, with 7 bases aligning to TRBD1. There are 14 residues in the CDR3. Germline assignment: CDR1 LNHDA and CDR2 SQIVND (reference sequence). V dropped 7 bases and J dropped 2; count of bases not matched to a gene: 5. The CDR3 spells CASTAQGTKNIQYF. The CDR3 region has the DNA TGTGCCAGTACTGCACAGGGGACCAAAAACATTCAGTACTTC.

This rearrangement joins TRBV18 to TRBJ2-3, with 8 positions matching TRBD2. Germline-derived CDR1 and CDR2 are KGHSH and LQKENI. V lost 2 bases, J lost 3 bases, and 4 bases stayed unmatched. The CDR3 sequence is 15 residues long. Here the CDR3 reads CASSPDRGGTDTQYF. CDR3 in DNA: TGTGCCAGCTCACCAGACCGGGGGGGTACAGATACGCAGTATTTT.